The 24 T cell receptor beta chains below come from one sample, sequenced in a study of blood T cell repertoires in COVID-19. Repertoires were generated with immunoSEQ multiplex PCR, while TCRdb's copy carries only in-frame clones and drops some. This table holds 150,000 to 250,000 clones, roughly four fifths found once. The material sequenced was PBMCs or T cells enriched from blood (not recorded which). The receptors come from a man in his forties or fifties who had recovered from COVID-19.

The genes are TRBV30 and TRBJ1-1; maybe TRBD1 (5 bases). The CDR3 extends over 13 amino acids. V was trimmed by 6 bases and J by 4 bases, leaving 15 bases between them. Germline CDR1 is GTSNPN and CDR2 is SVGIG (reference sequence). CDR3 residues: CACSGASVTEAFF. CDR3 bases: TGTGCCTGCAGCGGGGCGTCGGTCACTGAAGCTTTCTTT.

The CDR3: CAWSQLNSPLHF. CDR3 DNA sequence: TGTGCCTGGAGTCAACTTAATTCACCCCTCCACTTT. The rearrangement uses TRBV30 and TRBJ1-6; D unclear. Trimming left V 2 bases short and J 6 bases short, with 5 bases between. This CDR3 is 12 amino acids long. Germline-derived CDR1 and CDR2 are GTSNPN and SVGIG (reference sequence).

The chain combines TRBV7-9 with TRBJ1-1; a weak D match, TRBD1 (5 bases). Looked up from germline, CDR1 is SEHNR and CDR2 is FQNEAQ (reference sequence). V lost 1 base to trimming and J lost 3 bases, with 9 bases between them. This CDR3 contains 14 residues. For the CDR3, the DNA is TGTGCCAGCAGCTTAGTCTTAGGGGACACTGAAGCTTTCTTT. Amino acid sequence: CASSLVLGDTEAFF.

By share, this clone ranks as medium-sized (0.01 to 0.1%). Other nucleotide sequences from this sample produce the same CDR3. The V and J genes are TRBV13 and TRBJ1-1, with a weak D call TRBD1 (5 bases). Between the trimmed V and J ends, which lost 1 base and 1 base, there was a span of 7 bases. The CDR3 runs 14 residues. Germline V gene data show CDR1 as PRHDT and CDR2 as FYEKMQ (reference sequence). This CDR3 reads CASSLAGGNTEAFF. The CDR3 DNA reads TGTGCCAGCAGCTTAGCGGGGGGGAACACTGAAGCTTTCTTT.

This clone has a handful of counts. The chain combines TRBV25-1 with TRBJ1-1; 8 bases align to TRBD1. The V and J ends lost 11 bases and 1 base, in that order; junction bases with no gene match: 9. The CDR3 consists of 14 residues. Germline V gene lookup returns CDR1 MGHDK and CDR2 SYGVNS. In DNA form, the CDR3 reads TGTGCCTCCACTTGGGGGACAGGGAACACTGAAGCTTTCTTT. Translating gives CASTWGTGNTEAFF.

The chain uses TRBV19 and TRBJ1-1, with D possibly being TRBD1 (6 bases). The germline V gene has CDR1 LNHDA and CDR2 SQIVND (reference sequence). Trimming removed 5 bases from V and 1 base from J, with 11 bases in between. There are 14 residues in the CDR3. The CDR3 loop reads CASSLGQQNTEAFF. The CDR3 DNA reads as TGTGCCAGTAGTCTAGGACAGCAGAACACTGAAGCTTTCTTT.

This chain uses TRBV3-1 (or the pseudogene TRBV3-2) with TRBJ1-2; 9 bases line up with TRBD1. Germline CDR1 reads LGHDT; CDR2 reads YNNKEL (reference sequence). V lost 5 bases and J lost 5; bases outside the gene matches: 3. The CDR3 totals 13 residues. Written as DNA, the CDR3 is TGTGCCAGCAGCTTACAGGGGGCGTATGGCTACACCTTC. It translates to CASSLQGAYGYTF.

This clone was counted between two and nine times. This sequence joins TRBV29-1 and TRBJ1-3; no reliable D call. The length of the CDR3 is 11 residues. Trimming left V 8 bases short and J 2 bases short, with 7 bases between. CDR1 is SQVTM, CDR2 ANQGSEA, per germline. The CDR3 loop reads CSLPPGNTIYF. DNA for the CDR3: TGCAGCCTTCCCCCTGGAAACACCATATATTTT. Full variable domain (outside the CDR3, taken from reference TRBV29-1 and TRBJ1-3): SAVISQKPSRDICQRGTSLTIQCQVDSQVTMMFWYRQQPGQSLTLIATANQGSEATYESGFVIDKFPISRPNLTFSTLTVSNMSPEDSSIYLCSLPPGNTIYFGEGSWLTVV.

The chain uses TRBV6-2 or TRBV6-3 and TRBJ1-2, with D possibly being TRBD1 (5 bases). CDR3 size: 18 residues. Germline assignment: CDR1 MNHEY and CDR2 SVGEGT. V lost 4 bases and J lost 2, with 23 bases in between. CDR3 bases: TGTGCCAGCAGTTCGCCCCTGGGCACTGACAGACGCAACTATGGCTACACCTTC. Protein: CASSSPLGTDRRNYGYTF.

V is TRBV10-3 and J is TRBJ2-2, with TRBD1 matching 12 bases. V gave up 3 bases and J gave up 7 bases; unmatched junction bases: 6. CDR3 length: 16 amino acids. CDR1 is ENHRY and CDR2 is SYGVKD in the germline V gene. CDR3 bases: TGTGCCATCAGTGACCGGGGACAGGGGGCGATCGGGGAGCTGTTTTTT. The encoded protein is CAISDRGQGAIGELFF.

The J gene is TRBJ1-1, the V gene TRBV5-1, with 7 bases that match TRBD1. J was trimmed by 4 bases and V by 2 bases; bases with no gene match: 8. The CDR3 contains 15 residues. From germline, CDR1 is SGHRS and CDR2 YFSETQ. This CDR3 is CASSFRTGAFTEAFF. The CDR3 nucleotides are TGCGCCAGCAGCTTCCGGACAGGAGCATTCACTGAAGCTTTCTTT.

V usage is TRBV5-5 and J usage is TRBJ1-2, with 9 positions matching TRBD1. This CDR3 is built from 18 residues. The germline V gene encodes CDR1 SGHKS and CDR2 YYEKEE (reference sequence). V was pared by 1 base and J by 4 bases, with 14 bases of the junction left unmatched. CDR3: CASSLLTGGLSWGYGYTF. In nucleotides, the CDR3 is TGTGCCAGCAGCTTGCTAACAGGGGGCCTTTCCTGGGGCTATGGCTACACCTTC.

V gene TRBV24-1 combines with J gene TRBJ1-5, with D possibly matching TRBD1 (5 bases). CDR3 length: 15 amino acids. Trimming removed 3 bases at V and 1 base at J, with 9 bases between. Germline V CDR1 and CDR2: KGHDR, SFDVKD. The CDR3, as DNA: TGTGCCACCAGTGATGGGCAGGGAAGCAATCAGCCCCAGCATTTT. Translating gives CATSDGQGSNQPQHF.

This clone was detected once. V gene TRBV10-2 combines with J gene TRBJ2-7; 8 nucleotides line up with TRBD2. Germline V gene data show CDR1 as WSHSY and CDR2 as SAAADI. Trimming at V came to 0 bases and at J to 3 bases, leaving 13 bases not matched to a gene. The CDR3 spans 18 residues. The CDR3 spells CASSESGAGGPFIYEQYF. CDR3 DNA sequence: TGCGCCAGCAGTGAGTCAGGGGCGGGGGGACCATTTATCTACGAGCAGTACTTC.

This clone was observed a single time. V gene TRBV11-2 combines with J gene TRBJ2-7; TRBD2 is a possible D gene (6 bases). V dropped 5 bases and J dropped 2 bases, with 16 bases sitting between them. Germline-derived CDR1 and CDR2 are SGHAT and FQNNGV. The CDR3 loop spans 15 amino acids. This CDR3 reads CASSPRRGTTYEQYF. In DNA form, the CDR3 reads TGTGCCAGCAGCCCTAGGAGGGGAACCACCTACGAGCAGTACTTC.

The chain combines TRBV4-3 with TRBJ1-2, with D tentatively TRBD1 (5 bases). Germline-derived CDR1 and CDR2 are LGHNA and YSLEER. CDR3 length equals 17 residues. The V end lost 1 base, the J end lost 8 bases, and 23 bases lay between the germline ends. CDR3: CASSQVIATGVGRGYTF. In DNA, the CDR3 is TGCGCCAGCAGCCAAGTGATCGCTACGGGGGTGGGTCGGGGCTACACCTTC.

The V call is TRBV7-9, the J call TRBJ1-3, with D possibly TRBD1 on 6 matching bases. Trimming pared 6 bases from V and 4 bases from J, leaving 16 bases between. The CDR3 has 15 amino acids. From germline, CDR1 is SEHNR and CDR2 FQNEAQ (reference sequence). The CDR3 loop reads CASRKQGSVGNTIYF. The CDR3, as DNA: TGTGCCAGCAGGAAACAGGGATCGGTCGGAAACACCATATATTTT.

The chain couples TRBV20-1 to TRBJ1-3; possibly TRBD1 for D (5 bases). Trimming shortened V by 3 bases and J by 0 bases, and 9 bases separated the two germline ends. The CDR3 has 14 residues. The germline V gene encodes CDR1 DFQATT and CDR2 SNEGSKA (reference sequence). CDR3 sequence (DNA): TGCAGTGCTAGTACAGGCTCCTCTGGAAACACCATATATTTT. It is translated as CSASTGSSGNTIYF.

This chain links TRBV27 with TRBJ2-2; TRBD1 matches at 10 bases. The V gene end was trimmed by 8 bases and the J gene end by 3 bases; junction bases not matched to a gene: 6. The CDR3 contains 15 residues. Germline V lookup: CDR1 MNHEY, CDR2 SMNVEV (reference sequence). The CDR3 region is CASRKGTGDTGELFF. The CDR3 DNA follows: TGTGCCAGCCGCAAAGGGACAGGGGACACCGGGGAGCTGTTTTTT.

The V and J genes are TRBV4-1 and TRBJ2-5, with 11 bases identical to TRBD2. The CDR3 extends over 17 amino acids. Per germline, CDR1 MGHRA and CDR2 YSYEKL. Trimming took 0 bases from V and 5 from J; bases not matched to a gene: 8. The CDR3 region is CASSQEPSGGSGETQYF. For the CDR3, the DNA is TGCGCCAGCAGCCAAGAACCTAGCGGGGGGTCGGGCGAGACCCAGTACTTC.

J is TRBJ1-1 and V is TRBV4-3; TRBD1 matches at 7 bases. The germline V gene has CDR1 LGHNA and CDR2 YSLEER. V was pared by 1 base and J by 5 bases, with 10 bases of the junction left unmatched. The CDR3 contains 16 residues. The CDR3 sequence: CASSQAIGQGGTEAFF. The CDR3 DNA sequence: TGCGCCAGCAGCCAAGCGATAGGGCAGGGGGGAACTGAAGCTTTCTTT.

This rearrangement joins TRBV30 to TRBJ2-1; TRBD2 might be the D (6 bases). CDR1 GTSNPN and CDR2 SVGIG come from the germline V gene (reference sequence). The V end was cut by 2 bases, the J end by 4 bases, with 18 bases between. The CDR3 contains 16 residues. CDR3 loop: CAWSRRSTLAYNEQFF. In DNA, the CDR3 is TGTGCCTGGAGTCGGAGGAGCACCCTAGCGTACAATGAGCAGTTCTTC.

The J gene is TRBJ1-2, the V gene TRBV3-1 (or the pseudogene TRBV3-2), with a possible D match to TRBD1 (5 bases). V shed 0 bases and J shed 7 bases, with 9 bases lying between them. The germline V gene encodes CDR1 LGHDT and CDR2 YNNKEL (reference sequence). The CDR3 spans 13 residues. The CDR3 nucleotides are TGTGCCAGCAGCCAAGACGGGGGACGTGGCTACACCTTC. Protein product: CASSQDGGRGYTF.

The V and J genes are TRBV27 and TRBJ1-5; D is undetermined. The CDR3 has 19 residues. V was trimmed by 5 bases and J by 1 base, leaving 24 bases between them. The germline gives CDR1 MNHEY, CDR2 SMNVEV (reference sequence). The CDR3 DNA reads TGTGCCAGCAGTCCCTACCGACCTGTACTAGGCGGGAGCAATCAGCCCCAGCATTTT. It translates to CASSPYRPVLGGSNQPQHF.